These T cell receptor beta chains were read from a single sample in a study of T-cell reconstitution after alpha-beta-depleted transplantation in children. TCRdb re-analysed the PCR reads in MiXCR, keeping a single row per CDR3 protein. The sample yields under 400,000 distinct CDR3 sequences, approximately 23% seen once. Sequenced material: PBMCs, mostly from graft donor cells, taken 180 days after TCRalphabeta/CD19-depleted stem cell transplant. The receptors derive from a male patient under 18 who had a stem cell transplant for acute lymphoblastic leukemia, so the T cells may come from the graft donor. Both conserved end residues are part of each CDR3. A D gene is named only where the DNA matches it firmly. Expanded clones get a size class; other rows say once, few or many, or leave the size out.

cdr3_nt: TGTGCCAGCAGTTACTCAGGGCAGGGTAGGGAAAAACTGTTTTTT
cdr3_aa: CASSYSGQGREKLFF
v_call: TRBV6-5
clone_size: NA
d_call: NA
j_call: TRBJ1-4

cdr3_nt: TGTGCCAGCAGCCAAGAAACGGACCCGTACAATGAGCAGTTCTTC
cdr3_aa: CASSQETDPYNEQFF
v_call: TRBV4-2
clone_size: NA
d_call: NA
j_call: TRBJ2-1

cdr3_nt: TGTGCCAGTGACCACCTCGACAGGCCCAATCAGCCCCAGCATTTT
cdr3_aa: CASDHLDRPNQPQHF
v_call: TRBV19
clone_size: NA
d_call: NA
j_call: TRBJ1-5

cdr3_nt: TGTGCCAGCAGTGAGGGGCATGTCAGGGAAGAGACCCAGTACTTC
cdr3_aa: CASSEGHVREETQYF
v_call: TRBV2
clone_size: NA
d_call: NA
j_call: TRBJ2-5

cdr3_nt: TGTGCCAGCGGAAAGCGGACAGGCGAGGAGCAGTACTTC
cdr3_aa: CASGKRTGEEQYF
v_call: TRBV9
clone_size: NA
d_call: TRBD1
j_call: TRBJ2-7

cdr3_nt: TGCGCCAGCAGTGACAGTCCGAACACCGGGGAGCTGTTTTTT
cdr3_aa: CASSDSPNTGELFF
v_call: TRBV10-1
clone_size: NA
d_call: NA
j_call: TRBJ2-2

cdr3_nt: TGTGCCAGCAGTCCCCGGGACAGTTTTCCTGTTAGGGGCTTC
cdr3_aa: CASSPRDSFPVRGF
v_call: TRBV28
clone_size: NA
d_call: TRBD1
j_call: TRBJ2-4

cdr3_nt: TGTGCCAGCAGTCTAGTGGGACCTTCCTACGAGCAGTACTTC
cdr3_aa: CASSLVGPSYEQYF
v_call: TRBV27
clone_size: few
d_call: NA
j_call: TRBJ2-7

cdr3_nt: TGTGCCAGCAGTTTAAGTTTCGGGGGAAACATTCAGTACTTC
cdr3_aa: CASSLSFGGNIQYF
v_call: TRBV28
clone_size: few
d_call: NA
j_call: TRBJ2-4

cdr3_nt: TGCGCCAGCAGGGTTACGGCCGGGGAGCTGTTTTTT
cdr3_aa: CASRVTAGELFF
v_call: TRBV5-1
clone_size: few
d_call: NA
j_call: TRBJ2-2

cdr3_nt: TGTGCCAGCAGTTCGCACCTAGCGGGAGGGCTTACAGATACGCAGTATTTT
cdr3_aa: CASSSHLAGGLTDTQYF
v_call: TRBV12-3/TRBV12-4
clone_size: NA
d_call: TRBD2
j_call: TRBJ2-3

cdr3_nt: TGCAGCGTTCTCGAGGGAAAAGGAAACACCATATATTTT
cdr3_aa: CSVLEGKGNTIYF
v_call: TRBV29-1
clone_size: NA
d_call: NA
j_call: TRBJ1-3

cdr3_nt: TGTGCCAGCAGCTTATTAGCGCCGACTAGCGGGAATTCAGATACGCAGTATTTT
cdr3_aa: CASSLLAPTSGNSDTQYF
v_call: TRBV7-6
clone_size: few
d_call: TRBD2
j_call: TRBJ2-3

cdr3_nt: TGTGCCAGCAGTTCCCTATGGGGGAGCTCCTACAATGAGCAGTTCTTC
cdr3_aa: CASSSLWGSSYNEQFF
v_call: TRBV12-3/TRBV12-4
clone_size: few
d_call: NA
j_call: TRBJ2-1

cdr3_nt: TGCGCCAGCAGCTCAGGACTAGCGCCGAGCTCCTACAATGAGCAGTTCTTC
cdr3_aa: CASSSGLAPSSYNEQFF
v_call: TRBV5-1
clone_size: many
d_call: TRBD2
j_call: TRBJ2-1

cdr3_nt: TGTGCCAGCAGCTTAAGAGGGTCCCTCACCGGGGAGCTGTTTTTT
cdr3_aa: CASSLRGSLTGELFF
v_call: TRBV7-3
clone_size: NA
d_call: NA
j_call: TRBJ2-2

cdr3_nt: TGCGCCAGCAGCTTGGAGGGGAATACGCAGTATTTT
cdr3_aa: CASSLEGNTQYF
v_call: TRBV5-1
clone_size: NA
d_call: NA
j_call: TRBJ2-3

cdr3_nt: TGCGCCAGCAGCTTGGTGCAGGGACCTAACACTGAAGCTTTCTTT
cdr3_aa: CASSLVQGPNTEAFF
v_call: TRBV5-1
clone_size: NA
d_call: NA
j_call: TRBJ1-1

cdr3_nt: TGTGCCAGCAGCCAAGAGGTTTCCTACGAGCAGTACTTC
cdr3_aa: CASSQEVSYEQYF
v_call: TRBV3-1
clone_size: NA
d_call: NA
j_call: TRBJ2-7

cdr3_nt: TGCGCCAGCAGCCAAAGAGCACTGGGTCAGCCCCAGCATTTT
cdr3_aa: CASSQRALGQPQHF
v_call: TRBV4-1
clone_size: few
d_call: NA
j_call: TRBJ1-5

cdr3_nt: TGTGCCAGCAGTTCCGGGACTAGCTCCACAGATACGCAGTATTTT
cdr3_aa: CASSSGTSSTDTQYF
v_call: TRBV12-3/TRBV12-4
clone_size: few
d_call: TRBD2
j_call: TRBJ2-3

cdr3_nt: TGTGCCAGCAGCTTTTTGACTAGCGGTAGTAAGACCCAGTACTTC
cdr3_aa: CASSFLTSGSKTQYF
v_call: TRBV5-5
clone_size: NA
d_call: TRBD2
j_call: TRBJ2-5

cdr3_nt: TGCAGTGCTTTAGTGGACACAGAATTTCAAGAGACCCAGTACTTC
cdr3_aa: CSALVDTEFQETQYF
v_call: TRBV20-1
clone_size: few
d_call: NA
j_call: TRBJ2-5

cdr3_nt: TGTGCCAGCAGGACCCCGGGACAGCGATACAATGAGCAGCTCTTC
cdr3_aa: CASRTPGQRYNEQLF
v_call: TRBV27
clone_size: NA
d_call: TRBD1
j_call: TRBJ2-1

cdr3_nt: TGCGCCAGCAGCTTCGGCAGGGGGTACTATGGCTACACCTTC
cdr3_aa: CASSFGRGYYGYTF
v_call: TRBV5-1
clone_size: NA
d_call: TRBD1
j_call: TRBJ1-2

cdr3_nt: TGCGCCAGCAGCTTGGGGAGCCCACAGGGGGCTTATGGAAACACCATATATTTT
cdr3_aa: CASSLGSPQGAYGNTIYF
v_call: TRBV5-1
clone_size: few
d_call: TRBD1
j_call: TRBJ1-3

cdr3_nt: TGCGCCAGCAGCTTGAGCGCGGGAGGGCCCTACGAGCAGTACTTC
cdr3_aa: CASSLSAGGPYEQYF
v_call: TRBV5-1
clone_size: NA
d_call: TRBD2
j_call: TRBJ2-7

cdr3_nt: TGTGCCAGCAGCCTACAGGATTGGGGCACAGATACGCAGTATTTT
cdr3_aa: CASSLQDWGTDTQYF
v_call: TRBV7-8
clone_size: few
d_call: NA
j_call: TRBJ2-3

cdr3_nt: TGCAGCACCCAGGGGTGGTGGACTGAAGCTTTCTTT
cdr3_aa: CSTQGWWTEAFF
v_call: TRBV29-1
clone_size: NA
d_call: NA
j_call: TRBJ1-1

cdr3_nt: TGTGCCACCAGTGATCGGTCAGGGGGCGCCGGAGAGACCCAGTACTTC
cdr3_aa: CATSDRSGGAGETQYF
v_call: TRBV24-1
clone_size: NA
d_call: TRBD1
j_call: TRBJ2-5

cdr3_nt: TGTGCCAGCAGCTTGGCAAACAGGGGATGGTACATTCAGTACTTC
cdr3_aa: CASSLANRGWYIQYF
v_call: TRBV5-6
clone_size: few
d_call: TRBD1
j_call: TRBJ2-4

cdr3_nt: TGTGCCAGCAGCTTCACTAGCGGCCATTTTTTCTCTGGGGCCAACGTCCTGACTTTC
cdr3_aa: CASSFTSGHFFSGANVLTF
v_call: TRBV11-1
clone_size: few
d_call: TRBD2
j_call: TRBJ2-6

cdr3_nt: TGTGCCAGCAGCTTAGCGGGAGTGGGTACAGATACGCAGTATTTT
cdr3_aa: CASSLAGVGTDTQYF
v_call: TRBV7-8
clone_size: NA
d_call: NA
j_call: TRBJ2-3

cdr3_nt: TGCAGCGGTCAGGTTTCTAACTATGGCTACACCTTC
cdr3_aa: CSGQVSNYGYTF
v_call: TRBV29-1
clone_size: NA
d_call: NA
j_call: TRBJ1-2

cdr3_nt: TGCGCCAGCAGCTTGAGGACGGGGAACTATGGCTACACCTTC
cdr3_aa: CASSLRTGNYGYTF
v_call: TRBV5-1
clone_size: few
d_call: NA
j_call: TRBJ1-2

cdr3_nt: TGTGCCATCAGTGACGGGGGAGGCTACACCTTC
cdr3_aa: CAISDGGGYTF
v_call: TRBV10-3
clone_size: NA
d_call: NA
j_call: TRBJ1-2

cdr3_nt: TGCAGCGTTGGAATAAACTCCTACGAGCAGTACTTC
cdr3_aa: CSVGINSYEQYF
v_call: TRBV29-1
clone_size: NA
d_call: NA
j_call: TRBJ2-7

cdr3_nt: TGTGCCACCAGCAGAGATGGGGCCTATGGCTACACCTTC
cdr3_aa: CATSRDGAYGYTF
v_call: TRBV15
clone_size: NA
d_call: NA
j_call: TRBJ1-2

cdr3_nt: TGCAGCGTTGAACCGCAACTGGAGGGTGAGCAGTTCTTC
cdr3_aa: CSVEPQLEGEQFF
v_call: TRBV29-1
clone_size: NA
d_call: NA
j_call: TRBJ2-1

cdr3_nt: TGTGCCAGCAAGTTCGGGTCCGGGGGAGATACGCAGTATTTT
cdr3_aa: CASKFGSGGDTQYF
v_call: TRBV27
clone_size: NA
d_call: NA
j_call: TRBJ2-3

cdr3_nt: TGTGCCAGCAGCTTATACATGGGGGGTGTTGGCACTGAAGCTTTCTTT
cdr3_aa: CASSLYMGGVGTEAFF
v_call: TRBV7-9
clone_size: NA
d_call: NA
j_call: TRBJ1-1

cdr3_nt: TGCGCCAGCAGCTACCTCGCAGATTACAATGAGCAGTTCTTC
cdr3_aa: CASSYLADYNEQFF
v_call: TRBV5-1
clone_size: few
d_call: NA
j_call: TRBJ2-1

cdr3_nt: TGCGCCAGCAGCTTGGCTAAGAGCATACTCTTCACAGATACGCAGTATTTT
cdr3_aa: CASSLAKSILFTDTQYF
v_call: TRBV5-1
clone_size: NA
d_call: NA
j_call: TRBJ2-3

cdr3_nt: TGCAGTGCTAGAGATCTCCACAGGGGAGATACGCAGTATTTT
cdr3_aa: CSARDLHRGDTQYF
v_call: TRBV20-1
clone_size: NA
d_call: TRBD1
j_call: TRBJ2-3

cdr3_nt: TGTGCCACCAAGAGAGGGACTAGCGGTTACAATGAGCAGTTCTTC
cdr3_aa: CATKRGTSGYNEQFF
v_call: TRBV12-3/TRBV12-4
clone_size: many
d_call: TRBD2
j_call: TRBJ2-1

cdr3_nt: TGCAGTGCTAGAAAACGAGGGGCCCTGAACACTGAAGCTTTCTTT
cdr3_aa: CSARKRGALNTEAFF
v_call: TRBV20-1
clone_size: NA
d_call: NA
j_call: TRBJ1-1

cdr3_nt: TGTGCCAGCAGCGTAGTCGGGACAGACACCGGGGAGCTGTTTTTT
cdr3_aa: CASSVVGTDTGELFF
v_call: TRBV9
clone_size: few
d_call: TRBD1
j_call: TRBJ2-2

cdr3_nt: TGTGCCAGCAGCCTACAGGGTACAACCTCCTACAATGAGCAGTTCTTC
cdr3_aa: CASSLQGTTSYNEQFF
v_call: TRBV3-1
clone_size: NA
d_call: NA
j_call: TRBJ2-1

cdr3_nt: TGTGCCATCAGGGCGAACATGAACACTGAAGCTTTCTTT
cdr3_aa: CAIRANMNTEAFF
v_call: TRBV10-3
clone_size: few
d_call: NA
j_call: TRBJ1-1

cdr3_nt: TGTGCCAGCAGCTCCGAGGCTCGCAGCACAGATACGCAGTATTTT
cdr3_aa: CASSSEARSTDTQYF
v_call: TRBV9
clone_size: NA
d_call: NA
j_call: TRBJ2-3

cdr3_nt: TGTGCCACCAGTGATCCTGGAGCCGGGTCGTACCTCTACGAGCAGTACTTC
cdr3_aa: CATSDPGAGSYLYEQYF
v_call: TRBV24-1
clone_size: few
d_call: NA
j_call: TRBJ2-7

cdr3_nt: TGTGCCAGCAGCTTAACCCGGGGGCAAGATACGCAGTATTTT
cdr3_aa: CASSLTRGQDTQYF
v_call: TRBV7-7
clone_size: NA
d_call: NA
j_call: TRBJ2-3

cdr3_nt: TGTGCCAGCAGCCGCTCCCAAGCGGGAGATACGCAGTATTTT
cdr3_aa: CASSRSQAGDTQYF
v_call: TRBV5-4
clone_size: NA
d_call: NA
j_call: TRBJ2-3

cdr3_nt: TGCAGTGCTCATCATCCAGTGTACAATGAGCAGTTCTTC
cdr3_aa: CSAHHPVYNEQFF
v_call: TRBV20-1
clone_size: NA
d_call: NA
j_call: TRBJ2-1

cdr3_nt: TGTGCCAGCAGCTCCGGGACAGGGAGAATTTACTATGGCTACACCTTC
cdr3_aa: CASSSGTGRIYYGYTF
v_call: TRBV13
clone_size: few
d_call: TRBD1
j_call: TRBJ1-2

cdr3_nt: TGTGCCAGCACCGCAGGCTACGAGCAGTACTTC
cdr3_aa: CASTAGYEQYF
v_call: TRBV14
clone_size: few
d_call: NA
j_call: TRBJ2-7

cdr3_nt: TGTGCCAGCAGCCCTTACCCGTGGGGGAGCGAAAATGAGCAGTTCTTC
cdr3_aa: CASSPYPWGSENEQFF
v_call: TRBV11-3
clone_size: NA
d_call: NA
j_call: TRBJ2-1